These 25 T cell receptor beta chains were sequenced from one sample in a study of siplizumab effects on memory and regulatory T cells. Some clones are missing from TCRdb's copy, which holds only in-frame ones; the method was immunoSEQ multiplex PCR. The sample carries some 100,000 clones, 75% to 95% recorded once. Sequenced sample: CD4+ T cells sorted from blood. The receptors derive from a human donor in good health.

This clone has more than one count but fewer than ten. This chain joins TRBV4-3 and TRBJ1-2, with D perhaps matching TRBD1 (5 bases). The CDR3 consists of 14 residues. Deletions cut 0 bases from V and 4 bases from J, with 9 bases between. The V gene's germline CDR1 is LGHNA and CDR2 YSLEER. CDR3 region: CASSQDGGTYGYTF. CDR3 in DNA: TGCGCCAGCAGCCAAGACGGGGGTACCTATGGCTACACCTTC.

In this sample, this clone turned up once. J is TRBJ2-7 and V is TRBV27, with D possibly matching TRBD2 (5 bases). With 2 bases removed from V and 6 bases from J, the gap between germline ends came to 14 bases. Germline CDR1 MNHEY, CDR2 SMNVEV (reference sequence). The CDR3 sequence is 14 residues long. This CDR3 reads CASSLGRVAFEQYF. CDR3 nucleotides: TGTGCCAGCAGTTTAGGTAGGGTAGCGTTCGAGCAGTACTTC.

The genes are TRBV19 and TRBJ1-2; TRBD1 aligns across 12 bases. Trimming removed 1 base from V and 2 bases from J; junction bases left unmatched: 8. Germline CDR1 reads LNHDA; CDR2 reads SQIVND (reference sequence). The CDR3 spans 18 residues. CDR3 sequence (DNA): TGTGCCAGTAGTATAGTAAGGGACAGGGGGCGTCGAAACTATGGCTACACCTTC. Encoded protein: CASSIVRDRGRRNYGYTF.

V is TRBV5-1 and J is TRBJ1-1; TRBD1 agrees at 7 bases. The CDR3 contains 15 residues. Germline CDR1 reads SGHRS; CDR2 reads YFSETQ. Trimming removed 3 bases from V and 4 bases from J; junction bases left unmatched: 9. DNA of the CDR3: TGCGCCAGCAGCTCCGGGACAGTCATCAGCACTGAAGCTTTCTTT. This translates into CASSSGTVISTEAFF. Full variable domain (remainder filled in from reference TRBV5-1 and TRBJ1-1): KAGVTQTPRYLIKTRGQQVTLSCSPISGHRSVSWYQQTPGQGLQFLFEYFSETQRNKGNFPGRFSGRQFSNSRSEMNVSTLELGDSALYLCASSSGTVISTEAFFGQGTRLTVV.

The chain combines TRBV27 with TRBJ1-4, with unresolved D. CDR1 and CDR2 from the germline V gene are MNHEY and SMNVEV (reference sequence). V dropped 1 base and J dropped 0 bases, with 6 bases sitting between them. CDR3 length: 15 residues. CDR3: CASSLLGATNEKLFF. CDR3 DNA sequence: TGTGCCAGCAGTTTATTGGGCGCAACTAATGAAAAACTGTTTTTT.

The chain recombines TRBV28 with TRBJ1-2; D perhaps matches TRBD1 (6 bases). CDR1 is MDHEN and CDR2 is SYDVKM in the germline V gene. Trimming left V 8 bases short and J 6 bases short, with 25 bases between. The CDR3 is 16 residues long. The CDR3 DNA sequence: TGTGCCAGCCTATCGGGGGCAGCCTCTACCAGGGATGGCTACACCTTC. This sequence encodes CASLSGAASTRDGYTF.

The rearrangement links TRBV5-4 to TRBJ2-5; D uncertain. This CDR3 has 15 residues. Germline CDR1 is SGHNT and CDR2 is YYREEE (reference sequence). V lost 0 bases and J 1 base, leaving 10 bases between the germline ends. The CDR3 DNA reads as TGTGCCAGCAGCTTGGGGCAGCCCCGCCAAGAGACCCAGTACTTC. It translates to CASSLGQPRQETQYF.

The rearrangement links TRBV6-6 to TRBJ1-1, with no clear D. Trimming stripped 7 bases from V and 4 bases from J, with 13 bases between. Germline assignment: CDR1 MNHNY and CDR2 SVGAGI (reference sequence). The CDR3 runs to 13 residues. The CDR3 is CASKIPVGTEAFF. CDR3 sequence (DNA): TGTGCCAGCAAGATACCTGTAGGCACTGAAGCTTTCTTT.

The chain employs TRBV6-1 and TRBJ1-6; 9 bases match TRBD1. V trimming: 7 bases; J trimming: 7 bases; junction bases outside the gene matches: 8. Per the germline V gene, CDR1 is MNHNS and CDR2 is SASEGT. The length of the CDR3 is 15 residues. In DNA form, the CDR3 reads TGTGCCAGCAAAGCCGGGACAGGGTACAATTCACCCCTCCACTTT. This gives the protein CASKAGTGYNSPLHF.

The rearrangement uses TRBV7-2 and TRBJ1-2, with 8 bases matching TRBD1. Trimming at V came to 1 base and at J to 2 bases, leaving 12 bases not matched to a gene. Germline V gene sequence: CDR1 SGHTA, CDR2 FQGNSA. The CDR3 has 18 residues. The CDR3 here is CASSLVDWQGAGNYGYTF. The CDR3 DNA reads TGTGCCAGCAGCTTAGTTGACTGGCAGGGGGCAGGGAACTATGGCTACACCTTC.

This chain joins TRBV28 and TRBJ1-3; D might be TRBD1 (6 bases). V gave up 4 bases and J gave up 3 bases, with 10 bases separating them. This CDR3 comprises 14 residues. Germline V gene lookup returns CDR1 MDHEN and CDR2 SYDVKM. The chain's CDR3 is CASSSGQSGNTIYF. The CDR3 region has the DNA TGTGCCAGCAGTTCCGGACAGAGTGGAAACACCATATATTTT.

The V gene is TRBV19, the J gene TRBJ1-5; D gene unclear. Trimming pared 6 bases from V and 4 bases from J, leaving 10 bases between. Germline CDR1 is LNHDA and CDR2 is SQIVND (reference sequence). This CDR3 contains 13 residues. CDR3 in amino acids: CASSLAGNQPQHF. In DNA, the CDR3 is TGTGCCAGTAGCCTGGCAGGTAATCAGCCCCAGCATTTT.

The CDR3 DNA sequence: TGTGCCTGGAGCCCTGACAGGGGTTATGGCTACACCTTC. Its protein is CAWSPDRGYGYTF. The rearrangement joins TRBV30 to TRBJ1-2; 8 nucleotides align to TRBD1. With 3 bases clipped from V and 5 bases from J, the junction kept 5 bases outside the gene matches. Per germline, CDR1 GTSNPN and CDR2 SVGIG (reference sequence). This CDR3 region has 13 residues.

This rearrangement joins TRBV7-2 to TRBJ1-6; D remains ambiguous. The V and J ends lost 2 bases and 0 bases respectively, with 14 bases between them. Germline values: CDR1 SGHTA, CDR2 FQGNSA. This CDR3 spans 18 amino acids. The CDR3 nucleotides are TGTGCCAGCAGCTTAAATCTCCCGGCGAGCTCCTATAATTCACCCCTCCACTTT. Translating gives CASSLNLPASSYNSPLHF.

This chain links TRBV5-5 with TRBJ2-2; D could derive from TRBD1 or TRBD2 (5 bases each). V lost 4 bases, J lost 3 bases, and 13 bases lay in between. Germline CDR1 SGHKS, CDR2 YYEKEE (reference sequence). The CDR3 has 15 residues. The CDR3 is CASSRGPIYTGELFF. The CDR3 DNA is TGTGCCAGCAGCCGGGGACCGATTTACACCGGGGAGCTGTTTTTT.

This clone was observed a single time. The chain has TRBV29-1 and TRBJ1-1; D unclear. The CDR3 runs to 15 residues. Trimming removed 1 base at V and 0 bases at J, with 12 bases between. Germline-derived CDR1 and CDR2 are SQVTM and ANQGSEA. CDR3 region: CSVEGRQIMNTEAFF. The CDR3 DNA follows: TGCAGCGTTGAAGGCAGGCAGATTATGAACACTGAAGCTTTCTTT.

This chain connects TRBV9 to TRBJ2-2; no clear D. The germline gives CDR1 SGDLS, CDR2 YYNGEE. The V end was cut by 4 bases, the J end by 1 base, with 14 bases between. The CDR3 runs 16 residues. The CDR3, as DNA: TGTGCCAGCAGCCCCCCGATTGGCCTGAACACCGGGGAGCTGTTTTTT. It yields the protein CASSPPIGLNTGELFF. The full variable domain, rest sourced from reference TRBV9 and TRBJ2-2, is DSGVTQTPKHLITATGQRVTLRCSPRSGDLSVYWYQQSLDQGLQFLIQYYNGEERAKGNILERFSAQQFPDLHSELNLSSLELGDSALYFCASSPPIGLNTGELFFGEGSRLTVL.

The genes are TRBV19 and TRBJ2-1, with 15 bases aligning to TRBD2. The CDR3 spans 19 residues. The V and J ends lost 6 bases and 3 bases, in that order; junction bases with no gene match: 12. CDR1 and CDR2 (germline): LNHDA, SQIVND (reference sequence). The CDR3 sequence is CASRGVGLAGGTIYNEQFF. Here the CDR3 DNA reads TGTGCCAGTAGAGGTGTAGGACTAGCGGGGGGGACCATCTACAATGAGCAGTTCTTC.

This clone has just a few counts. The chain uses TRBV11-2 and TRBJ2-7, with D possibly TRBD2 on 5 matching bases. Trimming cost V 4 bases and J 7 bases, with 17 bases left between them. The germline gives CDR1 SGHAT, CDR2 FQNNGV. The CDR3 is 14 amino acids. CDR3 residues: CASSSQAESGEQYF. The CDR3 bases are TGTGCCAGCAGCTCTCAGGCGGAATCGGGAGAGCAGTACTTC.

CDR3: CASSSGFLYEQYF. The CDR3 DNA sequence: TGTGCCAGCTCATCAGGGTTCCTCTACGAGCAGTACTTC. V is TRBV18 and J is TRBJ2-7, with D maybe TRBD1 (5 bases). Germline assignment: CDR1 KGHSH and CDR2 LQKENI. Trimming took off 5 bases at V and 3 bases at J, with 11 bases between the two ends. The length of the CDR3 is 13 residues.

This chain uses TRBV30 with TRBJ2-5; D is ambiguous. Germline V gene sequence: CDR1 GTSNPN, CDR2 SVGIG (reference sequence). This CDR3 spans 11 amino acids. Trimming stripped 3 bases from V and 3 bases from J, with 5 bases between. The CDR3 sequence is CAWSVKETQYF. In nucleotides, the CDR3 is TGTGCCTGGAGCGTCAAAGAGACCCAGTACTTC.

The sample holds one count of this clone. This CDR3 is CASSNRGSNYGYTF. CDR3 coding DNA: TGTGCCAGTAGTAACAGGGGGTCTAACTATGGCTACACCTTC. The chain links TRBV19 to TRBJ1-2, with TRBD1 matching over 8 bases. This CDR3 region has 14 residues. The junction had 1 base not matched to a gene; V was cut back by 4 bases and J by 0 bases. Germline values: CDR1 LNHDA, CDR2 SQIVND (reference sequence).

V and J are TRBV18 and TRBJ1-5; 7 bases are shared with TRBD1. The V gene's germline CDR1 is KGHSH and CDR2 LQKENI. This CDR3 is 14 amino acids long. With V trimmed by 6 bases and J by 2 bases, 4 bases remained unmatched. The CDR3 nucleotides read TGTGCCAGCTCTGAGGGGGCGGGCAATCAGCCCCAGCATTTT. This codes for CASSEGAGNQPQHF.

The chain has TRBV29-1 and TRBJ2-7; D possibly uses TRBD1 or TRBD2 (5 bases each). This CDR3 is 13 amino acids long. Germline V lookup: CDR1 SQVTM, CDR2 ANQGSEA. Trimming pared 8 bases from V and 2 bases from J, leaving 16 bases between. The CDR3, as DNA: TGCAGCTTCTCCGGGACCGGCCCCTACGAGCAGTACTTC. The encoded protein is CSFSGTGPYEQYF.

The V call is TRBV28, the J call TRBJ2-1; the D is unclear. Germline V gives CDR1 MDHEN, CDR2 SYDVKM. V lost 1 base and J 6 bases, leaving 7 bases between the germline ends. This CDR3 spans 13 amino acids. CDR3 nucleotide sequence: TGTGCCAGCAGTTTATACGTGTTCAATGAGCAGTTCTTC. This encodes CASSLYVFNEQFF.